This entry features one TCR beta chain sequence. This entry comes from a study of blood T cell repertoires in COVID-19. Study processing details: Counts of nucleated cells, estimated from reference gene primer amplification, were obtained. Produced via immunoSEQ multiplex PCR; TCRdb's table is partial and in-frame only. V, J and clone size were drawn from that table, and D and trimming were deduced from the DNA. The data contain approximately 200,000 clones, 75% to 90% of them singletons. The ends were cut back, 2 bases at V and 6 bases at J, with 14 bases in the middle. Germline V gene data show CDR1 as MNHEY and CDR2 as SVGAGI. The CDR3 runs 16 residues.

The sequence derives from a woman younger than 45 who had recovered from COVID-19. This rearrangement joins TRBV6-5 to TRBJ1-6, with D unclear. The material sequenced was PBMCs or T cells enriched from blood (not recorded which). The CDR3 spells CASSYRSLAVNSPLHF. In nucleotides, the CDR3 is TGTGCCAGCAGTTACAGGTCCCTGGCGGTTAATTCACCCCTCCACTTT.